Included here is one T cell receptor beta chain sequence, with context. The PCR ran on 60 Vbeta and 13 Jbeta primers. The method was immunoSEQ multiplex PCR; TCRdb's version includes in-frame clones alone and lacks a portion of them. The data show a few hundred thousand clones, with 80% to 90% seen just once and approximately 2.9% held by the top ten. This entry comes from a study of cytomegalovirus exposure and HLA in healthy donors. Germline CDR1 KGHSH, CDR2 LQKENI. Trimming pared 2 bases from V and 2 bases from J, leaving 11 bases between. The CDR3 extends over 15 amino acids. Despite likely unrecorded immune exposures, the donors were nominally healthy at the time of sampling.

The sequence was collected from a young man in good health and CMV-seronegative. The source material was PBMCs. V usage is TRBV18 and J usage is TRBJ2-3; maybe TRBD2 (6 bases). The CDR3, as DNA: TGTGCCAGCTCACCAATGGGGGGTGACACAGATACGCAGTATTTT. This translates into CASSPMGGDTDTQYF.